This is a list of T cell receptor beta chains from one sample in a study of blood T cell repertoires in COVID-19. Profiled with immunoSEQ multiplex PCR; TCRdb holds only in-frame clones, not every one. The sample has approximately 220,000 clones, approximately 83% seen once; the top ten hold 3.5% to 4%. The sequenced sample was PBMCs or T cells enriched from blood (not recorded which). The receptors stem from a woman in her 40s with acute COVID-19. Each CDR3 is given with its conserved first and last residue. A D gene is named only where the DNA matches it firmly. Expanded clones get a size class; other rows say once, few or many, or leave the size out.

size	V	D	J	DNA	CDR3
NA	TRBV7-8	TRBD1	TRBJ1-1	TGTGCCAGCAGCTTAGTTTCCGGGACAGTCAACACTGAAGCTTTCTTT	CASSLVSGTVNTEAFF
NA	TRBV25-1	TRBD1	TRBJ2-3	TGTGCCAGCAGTGTTTACAGGGGGACAGATACGCAGTATTTT	CASSVYRGTDTQYF
NA	TRBV29-1	NA	TRBJ1-5	TGCAGCGTGGCCAGGGGAGGCAATCAGCCCCAGCATTTT	CSVARGGNQPQHF
NA	TRBV7-2	NA	TRBJ1-2	TGTGCCAGCAGCTCCCGGGGGGGAGGGAGAAACTATGGCTACACCTTC	CASSSRGGGRNYGYTF
NA	TRBV25-1	TRBD2	TRBJ2-5	TGTGCCAGCAGTGAATGGGGGGGAAGCGAGACCCAGTACTTC	CASSEWGGSETQYF
NA	TRBV5-5	NA	TRBJ2-7	TGTGCCAGCAGCCGGTCTGCTTTTGAGCAGTACTTC	CASSRSAFEQYF
NA	TRBV12-3/TRBV12-4	NA	TRBJ1-2	TGTGCCAGCAGTTTGCCGGCTAACTATGGCTACACCTTC	CASSLPANYGYTF
NA	TRBV28	NA	TRBJ1-5	TGTGCCAGCAGTTTTACAGGACAGTTTGTCAATCAGCCCCAGCATTTT	CASSFTGQFVNQPQHF
NA	TRBV12-3/TRBV12-4	TRBD1	TRBJ2-1	TGTGCCAGCAGGGACAGGGGAAATCAGTTCTTC	CASRDRGNQFF
NA	TRBV13	NA	TRBJ1-3	TGTGCCAGCAGCCGGGGGGGGACTGGAAACACCATATATTTT	CASSRGGTGNTIYF
NA	TRBV29-1	NA	TRBJ2-7	TGCAGCGTTGGTGAGACCTACGAGCAGTACTTC	CSVGETYEQYF
NA	TRBV28	NA	TRBJ1-5	TGTGCCAGCTCCACCTGGGGCGGGAGAAATAGCAATCAGCCCCAGCATTTT	CASSTWGGRNSNQPQHF
NA	TRBV25-1	TRBD1	TRBJ2-1	TGTGCCAGCAGCGACGGGGACAGGGGGTCCTACAATGAGCAGTTCTTC	CASSDGDRGSYNEQFF
NA	TRBV9	TRBD2	TRBJ2-3	TGTGCCAGCAGCGTGGAAGCGGGAGGGCGGGCAGATACGCAGTATTTT	CASSVEAGGRADTQYF
once	TRBV27	TRBD2	TRBJ2-7	TGTGCCAGCAGTTTATCAGCGGGAGGGCCCTCCGAGCAGTACTTC	CASSLSAGGPSEQYF
NA	TRBV27	NA	TRBJ1-1	TGTGCTACCTGGCGGGGGGCCCAGAACACTGAAGCTTTCTTT	CATWRGAQNTEAFF
NA	TRBV6-5	TRBD2	TRBJ2-3	TGTGCCAGCGCCCCCAGCGGGAGCTCTCCAGATACGCAGTATTTT	CASAPSGSSPDTQYF
NA	TRBV28	NA	TRBJ1-2	TGTGCCAGCAGACCCAGTGGCAGCTATGGCTACACCTTC	CASRPSGSYGYTF
NA	TRBV12-3/TRBV12-4	NA	TRBJ1-1	TGTGCCAGCAAATCAGGGGTTGAAGCTTTCTTT	CASKSGVEAFF
NA	TRBV30	TRBD2	TRBJ2-7	TGTGCCTGGAGAGCCCGGACTAGCGAGAACTACGAGCAGTACTTC	CAWRARTSENYEQYF
NA	TRBV18	NA	TRBJ2-3	TGTGCCAGCTCACCTCTAGCGTCTACCCCAGATACGCAGTATTTT	CASSPLASTPDTQYF
few	TRBV25-1	TRBD2	TRBJ2-1	TGTGCCAGCAGTGCTAGCGGGAGTAGACCGAAGCAGTTCTTC	CASSASGSRPKQFF
NA	TRBV6-5	NA	TRBJ1-5	TGTGCCAGCAGTTACTCGGGAGGGAGCAATCAGCCCCAGCATTTT	CASSYSGGSNQPQHF
once	TRBV7-7	TRBD1	TRBJ2-2	TGTGCCAGCAGTTTAGACAGGGGTCACACCGGGGAGCTGTTTTTT	CASSLDRGHTGELFF
few	TRBV10-2	NA	TRBJ2-5	TGCGCCAGCAGCTTTAGCGGTTACAAAGAGACCCAGTACTTC	CASSFSGYKETQYF
NA	TRBV5-5	TRBD1	TRBJ2-3	TGTGCCAGCAGCCTCCGGGGCCAGGGGGCCCTCACAGATACGCAGTATTTT	CASSLRGQGALTDTQYF
NA	TRBV28	NA	TRBJ1-1	TGTGCCAGCAGTTACCCTAAAGGGGCCATGAACACTGAAGCTTTCTTT	CASSYPKGAMNTEAFF